The rows below give T cell receptor beta chains drawn from one sample of a study of T cells expressing NK-cell markers. TCRdb reanalyzed the 5' RACE reads, giving one entry per CDR3 protein sequence and no DNA. The specimen's table records 350,000 to 400,000 distinct CDR3 sequences. The sample consisted of blood T cells: a sorted CD56 or NKG2C T cell subset, CD4+ or CD8+ T cells, or bulk PBMC T cells (not recorded which). The receptors here all came from a woman in her fifties or sixties in good health. CDR3s include the opening cysteine and the closing phenylalanine or tryptophan.

V gene: TRBV7-2
J gene: TRBJ2-3
CDR3 protein: CASSLGASKGAADTQYF

V gene: TRBV20-1
J gene: TRBJ2-3
CDR3 protein: CSSTGLAGGGNTQYF

V gene: TRBV24-1
J gene: TRBJ2-1
CDR3 protein: CATSDLGHRNNEQFF

V gene: TRBV10-3
J gene: TRBJ2-5
CDR3 protein: CAISSRTSGAQETQYF

V gene: TRBV4-1
J gene: TRBJ1-2
CDR3 protein: CASSPDRSEYGYTF

V gene: TRBV7-9
J gene: TRBJ2-1
CDR3 protein: CASSLERRLGSRNEQFF

V gene: TRBV19
J gene: TRBJ2-4
CDR3 protein: CASNPTKQGIPNIQYF

V gene: TRBV25-1
J gene: TRBJ1-4
CDR3 protein: CASRERTGGFEKLFF

V gene: TRBV3-1
J gene: TRBJ2-3
CDR3 protein: CASSQGPSDTQYF

V gene: TRBV5-1
J gene: TRBJ2-1
CDR3 protein: CASSRRTGDNEQFF

V gene: TRBV9
J gene: TRBJ2-1
CDR3 protein: CASSATLWGSSYNEQFF

V gene: TRBV9
J gene: TRBJ2-1
CDR3 protein: CASSDTPTGTSPFDEQFF

V gene: TRBV4-1
J gene: TRBJ2-7
CDR3 protein: CASSQDQGFQQYF

V gene: TRBV7-9
J gene: TRBJ1-1
CDR3 protein: CASSFSLNTEAFF

V gene: TRBV10-3
J gene: TRBJ2-3
CDR3 protein: CAISGYSGTVTDTQYF

V gene: TRBV12-3/TRBV12-4
J gene: TRBJ2-1
CDR3 protein: CASSLALGLAWNEQFF

V gene: TRBV12-3/TRBV12-4
J gene: TRBJ2-7
CDR3 protein: CASSSGTGGEGDFYEQYF

V gene: TRBV7-9
J gene: TRBJ2-7
CDR3 protein: CASSQISSYEQYF

V gene: TRBV5-5
J gene: TRBJ2-3
CDR3 protein: CASSLRGDRTDTQYF

V gene: TRBV19
J gene: TRBJ2-1
CDR3 protein: CATDSGLSYNEQFF

V gene: TRBV10-3
J gene: TRBJ2-3
CDR3 protein: CAISELQTDTQYF

V gene: TRBV11-2
J gene: TRBJ2-1
CDR3 protein: CASSSYIGSYNEQFF

V gene: TRBV5-1
J gene: TRBJ2-1
CDR3 protein: CASSLGFPYNEQFF

V gene: TRBV20-1
J gene: TRBJ2-2
CDR3 protein: CSAGLASTGELFF

V gene: TRBV5-1
J gene: TRBJ2-1
CDR3 protein: CASSLTAQAYNEQFF

V gene: TRBV10-3
J gene: TRBJ2-6
CDR3 protein: CAISEWGRTGSSGANVLTF

V gene: TRBV20-1
J gene: TRBJ2-5
CDR3 protein: CSFSSGREETQYF

V gene: TRBV12-3/TRBV12-4
J gene: TRBJ2-2
CDR3 protein: CASSPHSGLAGVGELFF

V gene: TRBV5-4
J gene: TRBJ2-3
CDR3 protein: CASSPPEDTQYF

V gene: TRBV3-1
J gene: TRBJ2-1
CDR3 protein: CASSPAGLAVHNEQFF

V gene: TRBV29-1
J gene: TRBJ1-2
CDR3 protein: CSVEVGKGSYGYTF

V gene: TRBV5-6
J gene: TRBJ2-2
CDR3 protein: CASSLYGQGMTGELFF

V gene: TRBV14
J gene: TRBJ2-1
CDR3 protein: CASTRGDIVNEQFF

V gene: TRBV20-1
J gene: TRBJ1-1
CDR3 protein: CSASREGGAFTEAFF

V gene: TRBV14
J gene: TRBJ2-1
CDR3 protein: CASGGLAANEQFF

V gene: TRBV12-3/TRBV12-4
J gene: TRBJ2-4
CDR3 protein: CASSSGAVQYF

V gene: TRBV12-3/TRBV12-4
J gene: TRBJ2-1
CDR3 protein: CASSSMTSGAWGEQFF

V gene: TRBV5-1
J gene: TRBJ2-1
CDR3 protein: CASSLGGNRRDEQFF

V gene: TRBV7-9
J gene: TRBJ2-7
CDR3 protein: CASSPGTTSLYEQYF

V gene: TRBV5-6
J gene: TRBJ1-1
CDR3 protein: CASSLLMNTEAFF

V gene: TRBV9
J gene: TRBJ2-3
CDR3 protein: CASSRSWLDTQYF

V gene: TRBV7-2
J gene: TRBJ1-1
CDR3 protein: CASRAGWGGEAFF

V gene: TRBV3-1
J gene: TRBJ2-1
CDR3 protein: CASSHDTGTGAYNEQFF

V gene: TRBV24-1
J gene: TRBJ2-1
CDR3 protein: CATSDFWGSEQFF

V gene: TRBV2
J gene: TRBJ2-2
CDR3 protein: CASRTTKNTGELFF

V gene: TRBV5-5
J gene: TRBJ2-1
CDR3 protein: CASSPYPSEFYNEQFF

V gene: TRBV27
J gene: TRBJ2-3
CDR3 protein: CASSPGWTTDTQYF